The following is a TCR beta chain sequence with its context. What it recognizes is unknown. One junction end does not reproduce the germline sequence, and a read error may be involved. They isolated at least 6 million PBMCs from each sample. This entry belongs to a study of blood T cells in healthy people across ages. CDR1 is SGDLS and CDR2 is YYNGEE in the germline V gene. The CDR3 contains 14 residues. Overall study results and limits: Measured against age, TCR beta diversity per million T cells decreased in a roughly linear manner. Relative to aged donors, long-lived donors carried more naive CD4+ cells and displayed higher diversity.

Sample-barcoded 5' priming and a J-beta primer mix drove a second PCR of about 6 to 11 cycles. TCRdb re-analysed the 5' RACE reads in MiXCR, keeping a single row per CDR3 protein. The data hold about a million distinct CDR3 sequences, with roughly half observed a single time. The source material was blood. This TCR was recovered from a woman aged 60-70 years in good health. The genes are TRBV9 and TRBJ1-2; tentative D call: TRBD1 (5 bases). The CDR3 nucleotides are TGTGCCAGCAGCGTAGCCCAGGGCAACTGTGGCTACACCTTC. Its protein is CASSVAQGNCGYTF.